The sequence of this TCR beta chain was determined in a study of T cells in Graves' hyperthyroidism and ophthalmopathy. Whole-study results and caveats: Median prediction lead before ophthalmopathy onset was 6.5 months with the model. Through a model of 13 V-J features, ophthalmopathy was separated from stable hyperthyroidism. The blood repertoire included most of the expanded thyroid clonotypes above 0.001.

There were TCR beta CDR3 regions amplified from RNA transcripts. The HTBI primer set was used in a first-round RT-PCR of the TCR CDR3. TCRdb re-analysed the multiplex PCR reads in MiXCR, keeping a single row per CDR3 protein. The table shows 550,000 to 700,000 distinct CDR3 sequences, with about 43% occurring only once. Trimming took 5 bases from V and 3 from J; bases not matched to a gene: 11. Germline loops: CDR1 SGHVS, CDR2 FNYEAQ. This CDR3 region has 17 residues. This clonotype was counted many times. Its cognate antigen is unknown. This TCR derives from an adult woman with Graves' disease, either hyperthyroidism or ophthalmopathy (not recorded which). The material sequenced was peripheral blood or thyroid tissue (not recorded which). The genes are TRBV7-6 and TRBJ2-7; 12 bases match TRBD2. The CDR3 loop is CASSRRLAGERSYEQYF. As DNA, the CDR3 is TGTGCCAGCAGCCGTCGACTAGCGGGAGAAAGAAGCTACGAGCAGTACTTC. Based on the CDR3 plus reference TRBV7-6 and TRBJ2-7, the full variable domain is GAGVSQSPRYKVTKRGQDVALRCDPISGHVSLYWYRQALGQGPEFLTYFNYEAQQDKSGLPNDRFSAERPEGSISTLTIQRTEQRDSAMYRCASSRRLAGERSYEQYFGPGTRLTVT.